Listed here are 13 T cell receptor beta chains from one sample, sequenced in a study of cytomegalovirus exposure and HLA in healthy donors. Assay: immunoSEQ multiplex PCR; the TCRdb copy retains only in-frame clones and omits some. Among 90,000 to 150,000 clones listed, around 85% were seen once. Material: PBMCs. Receptors originate from a woman in her twenties or thirties in good health and CMV-seronegative.

This rearrangement joins TRBV7-2 to TRBJ1-2; TRBD1 matches 7 bases. V lost 5 bases and J lost 8; bases outside the gene matches: 17. The CDR3 runs 16 residues. Germline values: CDR1 SGHTA, CDR2 FQGNSA. CDR3: CASSQGGTAMRGGYTF. Here the CDR3 DNA reads TGTGCCAGCAGCCAAGGGGGGACAGCAATGAGAGGAGGCTACACCTTC.

The chain joins TRBV5-1 to TRBJ2-7, with TRBD1 matching over 7 bases. The CDR3 extends over 15 amino acids. In germline, CDR1 is SGHRS, CDR2 YFSETQ. The trim removed 4 bases at V and 2 bases at J, leaving 9 bases unmatched. CDR3 protein: CASSPRTGMAYEQYF. The CDR3 DNA is TGCGCCAGCAGCCCCCGGACAGGAATGGCCTACGAGCAGTACTTC.

This rearrangement joins TRBV6-5 to TRBJ2-1; TRBD2 agrees at 10 bases. The CDR3 has 16 amino acids. The germline CDR1 and CDR2 sequences are MNHEY and SVGAGI. Trimming took 2 bases from V and 7 from J; bases not matched to a gene: 8. The CDR3 DNA follows: TGTGCCAGCAGTTACGATTGGACTAGCGGACGAAATGAGCAGTTCTTC. This codes for CASSYDWTSGRNEQFF.

The genes are TRBV11-2 and TRBJ1-2, with D perhaps TRBD1 (6 bases). CDR1 and CDR2 (germline): SGHAT, FQNNGV. Between the trimmed V and J ends, which lost 3 bases and 4 bases, there was a span of 9 bases. The CDR3 spans 13 residues. Here the CDR3 DNA reads TGTGCCAGCAGCTTTGTAGGGGGCTATGGCTACACCTTC. Translating gives CASSFVGGYGYTF.

This clone was counted a single time. This rearrangement joins TRBV4-2 to TRBJ2-7; a possible D gene is TRBD1 (6 bases). Per germline, CDR1 LGHNA and CDR2 YNFKEQ. The CDR3 totals 15 residues. Deletions cut 1 base from V and 5 bases from J, with 15 bases between. CDR3 coding DNA: TGTGCCAGCAGCCAAGTAGCAGGGGAAGGACACGAGCAGTACTTC. Amino acids: CASSQVAGEGHEQYF.

This chain links TRBV6-6 with TRBJ2-3; 9 bases are shared with TRBD1. The V segment lost 6 bases and the J segment 4 bases; nucleotides outside the gene matches: 11. This CDR3 has 16 residues. Germline CDR1 reads MNHNY; CDR2 reads SVGAGI (reference sequence). The CDR3 nucleotides are TGTGCCAGCAGCCACCTGACAGGGGGAGGTTCAGATACGCAGTATTTT. Translation: CASSHLTGGGSDTQYF.

The V and J genes are TRBV5-1 and TRBJ1-1, with TRBD1 as a possible D gene (5 bases). Deletions cut 3 bases from V and 4 bases from J, with 13 bases between. The CDR3 contains 14 residues. Germline-derived CDR1 and CDR2 are SGHRS and YFSETQ. CDR3 bases: TGCGCCAGCAGCTGGGCGGGGGGGACCACTGAAGCTTTCTTT. It codes for CASSWAGGTTEAFF.

V and J are TRBV9 and TRBJ2-2; TRBD1 matches at 7 bases. This CDR3 contains 17 residues. Germline CDR1 SGDLS, CDR2 YYNGEE. The V and J ends lost 3 bases and 2 bases, in that order; junction bases with no gene match: 10. In nucleotides, the CDR3 is TGTGCCAGCAGCGAGACCCGGGACAGAGAAAACACCGGGGAGCTGTTTTTT. Amino acid sequence: CASSETRDRENTGELFF. The full variable domain, rest sourced from reference TRBV9 and TRBJ2-2, is DSGVTQTPKHLITATGQRVTLRCSPRSGDLSVYWYQQSLDQGLQFLIQYYNGEERAKGNILERFSAQQFPDLHSELNLSSLELGDSALYFCASSETRDRENTGELFFGEGSRLTVL.

The J gene is TRBJ1-4, the V gene TRBV5-1; D is undetermined. Trimming removed 2 bases at V and 0 bases at J, with 5 bases between. The CDR3 is made up of 14 amino acids. The germline gives CDR1 SGHRS, CDR2 YFSETQ. CDR3 protein: CASSFTATNEKLFF. The CDR3 DNA reads as TGCGCCAGCAGCTTCACGGCAACTAATGAAAAACTGTTTTTT. The full variable domain, its missing parts supplied by reference TRBV5-1 and TRBJ1-4, is KAGVTQTPRYLIKTRGQQVTLSCSPISGHRSVSWYQQTPGQGLQFLFEYFSETQRNKGNFPGRFSGRQFSNSRSEMNVSTLELGDSALYLCASSFTATNEKLFFGSGTQLSVL.

CDR3 loop: CASSFLETQYF. CDR3 DNA: TGTGCCAGCAGCTTCCTTGAGACCCAGTACTTC. This rearrangement joins TRBV5-4 to TRBJ2-5, with unresolved D. V was cut by 2 bases and J by 5 bases, with 4 bases left in between. CDR1 is SGHNT, CDR2 YYREEE, per germline (reference sequence). The CDR3 totals 11 residues.

This chain links TRBV6-5 with TRBJ2-7, with D unclear. V lost 6 bases and J 4 bases, leaving 10 bases between the germline ends. This CDR3 is 12 amino acids long. The germline CDR1 and CDR2 sequences are MNHEY and SVGAGI. In DNA, the CDR3 is TGTGCCAGCAGCTCCGACACGTACGAGCAGTACTTC. This gives the protein CASSSDTYEQYF.

The V and J genes are TRBV2 and TRBJ2-5; 11 bases agree with TRBD1. CDR1 and CDR2 (germline): SNHLY, FYNNEI. V lost 4 bases, J lost 5 bases, and 9 bases stayed unmatched. The CDR3 has 16 amino acids. The CDR3 DNA sequence: TGTGCCAGCAGTGGGAGGCGGACAGGGGGCGGGGAGACCCAGTACTTC. Protein: CASSGRRTGGGETQYF.

This chain links TRBV15 with TRBJ2-7, with 13 bases lining up with TRBD2. From germline, CDR1 is LNHNV and CDR2 YYDKDF (reference sequence). V trimming: 1 base; J trimming: 7 bases; junction bases outside the gene matches: 4. The CDR3 is 15 residues long. The CDR3 DNA follows: TGTGCCACCAGCAGAGTCCGACTAGCGGGGGGTGAGCAGTACTTC. As protein: CATSRVRLAGGEQYF.